This T cell receptor beta chain was found in a study of T cell responses to AZD1222 COVID-19 vaccine. This CDR3 region has 13 residues. V was clipped by 1 base and J by 12 bases, with 15 bases between them. The germline gives CDR1 SEHNR, CDR2 FQNEAQ (reference sequence). Here immunoSEQ multiplex PCR was the method, and the copy in TCRdb shows in-frame clones only, minus some. Here the sample spans over 150,000 clones, 85% to 95% being singletons. The sequence was collected from an adult who received the AZD1222 COVID-19 vaccine. The chain combines TRBV7-9 with TRBJ1-2; D possibly corresponds to TRBD1 (5 bases). The sample here was peripheral blood, taken 28 days after the second AZD1222 dose. CDR3 in DNA: TGTGCCAGCAGCTTAGTTACCGGGGCCGTCCACACCTTC. Encoded protein: CASSLVTGAVHTF.